This TCR beta chain was identified during a study of beta chain features in type 1 diabetes. The isolated RNA, all of it, was reverse transcribed, so expressed TCRB transcripts were what got sequenced. This table comes from immunoSEQ multiplex PCR, and its TCRdb copy is limited to in-frame clones, with some not included. The repertoire holds about 620,000 clones, with around 15% as singletons. V trimming: 2 bases; J trimming: 6 bases; junction bases outside the gene matches: 7. CDR1 and CDR2 from the germline V gene are LNHDA and SQIVND (reference sequence). The CDR3 runs to 16 residues. This chain uses TRBV19 with TRBJ2-1; 10 positions agree with TRBD2. This sequence originates from a man between 18 and 29 years old in good health. Sequencing input: naive CD4+ T cells from blood. The CDR3 DNA follows: TGTGCCAGTAGTATACTAGCGGGAGTTGGGGCCAATGAGCAGTTCTTC. Translating it yields CASSILAGVGANEQFF.